The 28 T cell receptor beta chains below were found in one sample sequenced in a study of CD8+CD57+ T cells in acquired aplastic anemia. Only patients with CD8+CD57+ cell expansion on flow cytometry were chosen for sequencing. TCR beta VDJ combinations and CDR3 sequences were profiled from genomic DNA. Each CDR3 protein gets one entry after TCRdb re-called the reads with MiXCR. The sample has about 190,000 distinct CDR3 sequences; around half are singletons. Specimen: sorted CD4+, CD8+, or CD8+CD57+ T cells (not recorded which) from PBMCs. These receptors all come from a human donor with aplastic anemia.

About this clonotype: The missing conserved phenylalanine or tryptophan at the end of this CDR3 makes a read error likely. The chain couples TRBV15 to TRBJ1-4; the D gene is possibly TRBD1 (6 bases). CDR3 size: 15 residues. The germline gives CDR1 LNHNV, CDR2 YYDKDF (reference sequence). The V and J ends lost 10 bases and 2 bases respectively, with 17 bases between them. The CDR3 sequence: CASSDLTGTNEKLFS. In DNA form, the CDR3 reads TGTGCCAGCTCGGACTTGACAGGCACTAATGAAAAACTGTTTTCT.

This clonotype was recorded at least ten times. The chain joins TRBV7-2 to TRBJ1-5; D is ambiguous. The V gene's germline CDR1 is SGHTA and CDR2 FQGNSA. This CDR3 region has 13 residues. Trimming stripped 2 bases from V and 3 bases from J, with 5 bases between. CDR3 nucleotide sequence: TGTGCCAGCAGCTTATCTCTCAATCAGCCCCAGCATTTT. Translated, it gives CASSLSLNQPQHF.

CDR3 protein: CSAESGGTEAFF. The CDR3 DNA is TGCAGCGCCGAATCCGGGGGAACTGAAGCTTTCTTT. The V gene is TRBV29-1, the J gene TRBJ1-1, with D tentatively TRBD1 (5 bases). The CDR3 is made up of 12 amino acids. CDR1 is SQVTM, CDR2 ANQGSEA, per germline. V dropped 7 bases and J dropped 5 bases, with 14 bases sitting between them.

The table lists this clonotype with a few counts. This chain uses TRBV5-1 with TRBJ1-1; D is undetermined. V dropped 1 base and J dropped 1 base, with 5 bases sitting between them. The CDR3 is 13 amino acids. Per the germline V gene, CDR1 is SGHRS and CDR2 is YFSETQ. The DNA of the CDR3 is TGCGCCAGCAGCTTGTGGACGAACACTGAAGCTTTCTTT. It yields the protein CASSLWTNTEAFF.

On this clonotype itself: This may be a read error, as it is one base from a much larger clone. V is TRBV6-1 and J is TRBJ2-5; D is tentatively TRBD1 or TRBD2 (6 bases each). Germline CDR1 is MNHNS and CDR2 is SASEGT. The CDR3 is 13 residues long. The CDR3 nucleotides are TGTGCCAGCGGTGAGGGGGGTTTAGAGACCCAGTACTTC. Residues: CASGEGGLETQYF.

Worth noting for this clonotype: Because the CDR3 is missing its conserved closing phenylalanine or tryptophan, this is likely a read error. The rearrangement links TRBV20-1 to TRBJ2-2, with D perhaps matching TRBD1 (5 bases). Per germline, CDR1 DFQATT and CDR2 SNEGSKA (reference sequence). The V end lost 5 bases, the J end lost 0 bases, and 13 bases lay between the germline ends. The length of the CDR3 is 15 residues. CDR3 DNA sequence: TGCAGTGCTGGAAGACAGATACCGAACACCGGGGAGCTGTTTCTT. This encodes CSAGRQIPNTGELFL.

The gene calls are TRBV24-1 and TRBJ2-1; TRBD1 might be the D (5 bases). Per the germline V gene, CDR1 is KGHDR and CDR2 is SFDVKD. Trimming took 2 bases from V and 8 from J, leaving 9 bases between them. The CDR3 length is 13 residues. The CDR3 loop reads CATSDSGWDEQFF. DNA for the CDR3: TGTGCCACCAGTGATTCAGGGTGGGATGAGCAGTTCTTC.

Of note for this clonotype: Its ends do not fully match the called genes, so a read error is possible. The V and J genes are TRBV10-3 and TRBJ1-2, with 8 bases fitting TRBD1. The CDR3 length is 16 residues. CDR1 and CDR2 (germline): ENHRY, SYGVKD. Here the CDR3 DNA reads TGTGCCATCAGTGAGAGTCATTGGGACAGGCTCGATGGCTGCACCTTC. It translates to CAISESHWDRLDGCTF.

This clonotype has ten or more counts. The chain couples TRBV7-3 to TRBJ2-2; maybe TRBD1 (7 bases). V lost 4 bases and J lost 7, with 13 bases in between. CDR3 length: 14 amino acids. Germline CDR1 is SGHTA and CDR2 is FQGTGA. The CDR3: CASSSYRGGGELFF. As DNA, the CDR3 is TGTGCCAGCAGCTCTTACAGGGGAGGCGGGGAGCTGTTTTTT.

V and J are TRBV10-3 and TRBJ2-3, with D unresolved. Germline CDR1 ENHRY, CDR2 SYGVKD. The CDR3 covers 12 residues. V shed 10 bases and J shed 7 bases, with 15 bases lying between them. CDR3 amino acids: CASRKGVHTQYF. CDR3 DNA sequence: TGTGCCAGCAGGAAGGGCGTACATACGCAGTATTTT.

There are a few counts of this clonotype. The chain couples TRBV11-2 to TRBJ2-4; tentative D call: TRBD2 (5 bases). The CDR3 runs 15 residues. Germline V gene lookup returns CDR1 SGHAT and CDR2 FQNNGV. The V gene lost 4 bases and the J gene lost 8 bases, with 18 bases spanning the gap. CDR3 loop: CASSSLRGSGHIQYF. CDR3 in DNA: TGTGCCAGCAGCTCCCTTAGAGGGAGCGGACACATTCAGTACTTC.

This chain uses TRBV10-1 with TRBJ2-2; TRBD1 matches at 10 bases. This CDR3 spans 16 amino acids. Per germline, CDR1 WNHNN and CDR2 SYGVQD (reference sequence). V shed 8 bases and J 3 bases; nucleotides not matched to a gene: 9. CDR3 coding DNA: TGCGCCAGCGGACAGGGGGAGGGTTGGCACACCGGGGAGCTGTTTTTT. Protein product: CASGQGEGWHTGELFF.

CDR3 nucleotides: TGCGCCAGCAGACCCAGGGTCGGTGAGAACACTGAAGCTTTCTTT. As protein: CASRPRVGENTEAFF. The chain employs TRBV5-1 and TRBJ1-1; a weak D match, TRBD1 (5 bases). There are 15 residues in the CDR3. With 5 bases removed from V and 1 base from J, the gap between germline ends came to 15 bases. CDR1 is SGHRS, CDR2 YFSETQ, per germline.

This chain joins TRBV24-1 and TRBJ2-1; no reliable D call. Deletions cut 4 bases from V and 10 bases from J, with 10 bases between. Germline CDR1 and CDR2: KGHDR and SFDVKD. The CDR3 consists of 12 residues. CDR3 nucleotide sequence: TGTGCCACCAGTGAAGCTACGACAGAGCAGTTCTTC. It codes for CATSEATTEQFF.

The rearrangement joins TRBV7-9 to TRBJ1-6; D is unresolved. The CDR3 spans 12 residues. The germline gives CDR1 SEHNR, CDR2 FQNEAQ (reference sequence). The V end lost 7 bases, the J end lost 8 bases, and 9 bases lay between the germline ends. The CDR3 region has the DNA TGTGCCAGCAAACCCCCCGATTCACCCCTCCACTTT. This sequence encodes CASKPPDSPLHF.

This clonotype was seen ten or more times. The chain has TRBV24-1 and TRBJ1-2; 7 bases match TRBD1. Germline assignment: CDR1 KGHDR and CDR2 SFDVKD. J was trimmed by 5 bases and V by 4 bases; bases with no gene match: 6. The CDR3 is 14 residues long. The CDR3 DNA reads as TGTGCCACCAGTGACCCGGGACAGTTATATGGCTACACCTTC. The encoded protein is CATSDPGQLYGYTF.

Only one count was recorded for this clonotype. A read error may account for a junction end that differs from germline. The chain joins TRBV10-3 to TRBJ1-6; the match to TRBD1 covers 7 bases. This CDR3 is built from 14 residues. CDR1 is ENHRY, CDR2 SYGVKD, per germline. In DNA, the CDR3 is TGTGCCAGCAGTTATACGACAGGGAATTCACCCCTCCACTTT. Protein: CASSYTTGNSPLHF.

This clonotype was detected many times. The chain links TRBV20-1 to TRBJ1-5; D gene ambiguous. V lost 3 bases, J lost 0 bases, and 9 bases lay in between. Germline V CDR1 and CDR2: DFQATT, SNEGSKA (reference sequence). This CDR3 spans 14 amino acids. The CDR3 coding sequence is TGCAGTGCTAGGGCGGCGTATAGCAATCAGCCCCAGCATTTT. Protein sequence: CSARAAYSNQPQHF.

The chain couples TRBV2 to TRBJ2-5; TRBD1 matches at 8 bases. Unmatched junction bases numbered 8, after V lost 6 bases and J lost 2 bases. Germline V gene data show CDR1 as SNHLY and CDR2 as FYNNEI. This CDR3 has 15 amino acids. The chain's CDR3 is CASSHNRGTQETQYF. The DNA of the CDR3 is TGTGCCAGCAGCCATAACAGGGGGACTCAAGAGACCCAGTACTTC.

The CDR3 nucleotides are TGTGCCAGTAACATGGGAGCGACAGATACGCAGTATTTT. Protein sequence: CASNMGATDTQYF. V gene TRBV19 combines with J gene TRBJ2-3, with a tentative D call TRBD2 (5 bases). The germline V and J ends were trimmed by 7 bases and 3 bases, with 11 bases remaining between them. Germline V gives CDR1 LNHDA, CDR2 SQIVND (reference sequence). The CDR3 extends over 13 amino acids. The full variable domain, with the rest looked up from reference TRBV19 and TRBJ2-3, is DGGITQSPKYLFRKEGQNVTLSCEQNLNHDAMYWYRQDPGQGLRLIYYSQIVNDFQKGDIAEGYSVSREKKESFPLTVTSAQKNPTAFYLCASNMGATDTQYFGPGTRLTVL.

V gene TRBV10-3 combines with J gene TRBJ1-6; D gene unclear. The V gene lost 9 bases and the J gene lost 6 bases, with 9 bases spanning the gap. CDR1 and CDR2 from the germline V gene are ENHRY and SYGVKD. The CDR3 is 12 amino acids. CDR3 DNA sequence: TGTGCCATACGGGCCGCTAATTCACCCCTCCACTTT. Residues: CAIRAANSPLHF.

This chain uses TRBV5-1 with TRBJ1-2; 11 nucleotides line up with TRBD1. Germline-derived CDR1 and CDR2 are SGHRS and YFSETQ. With V trimmed by 4 bases and J by 0 bases, 2 bases remained unmatched. The CDR3 is 15 residues long. DNA for the CDR3: TGCGCCAGCAGCGGGGGACAGGGGGCTAACTATGGCTACACCTTC. It yields the protein CASSGGQGANYGYTF.

This clonotype appeared a few times. This rearrangement joins TRBV6-5 to TRBJ1-6; TRBD1 matches at 7 bases. The CDR3 is 17 amino acids. Germline CDR1 MNHEY, CDR2 SVGAGI. V lost 4 bases, J lost 4 bases, and 10 bases stayed unmatched. CDR3 residues: CASSSDGTATYNSPLHF. The CDR3 DNA reads as TGTGCCAGCAGTTCCGACGGGACAGCAACTTATAATTCACCCCTCCACTTT.

The chain employs TRBV20-1 and TRBJ2-1; D remains unclear. The CDR3 spans 13 residues. Per germline, CDR1 DFQATT and CDR2 SNEGSKA (reference sequence). V gave up 0 bases and J gave up 4 bases, with 7 bases separating them. The CDR3 DNA reads as TGCAGTGCTAGAGATAGGAGTTACAATGAGCAGTTCTTC. It is translated as CSARDRSYNEQFF.

The chain uses TRBV24-1 and TRBJ1-5; D call uncertain. V was clipped by 4 bases and J by 1 base, with 7 bases between them. This CDR3 spans 14 amino acids. Germline CDR1 KGHDR, CDR2 SFDVKD. CDR3 sequence: CATSERRSNQPQHF. CDR3 DNA sequence: TGTGCCACCAGTGAGAGAAGAAGCAATCAGCCCCAGCATTTT.

The chain uses TRBV7-9 and TRBJ2-1; maybe TRBD1 (5 bases). The CDR3 runs 12 residues. Trimming left V 5 bases short and J 6 bases short, with 8 bases between. Germline V lookup: CDR1 SEHNR, CDR2 FQNEAQ (reference sequence). The CDR3 DNA follows: TGTGCCAGCAGCATAGACAGCAATGAGCAGTTCTTC. The encoded protein is CASSIDSNEQFF. The whole variable domain, filled in from reference TRBV7-9 and TRBJ2-1, reads DTGVSQNPRHKITKRGQNVTFRCDPISEHNRLYWYRQTLGQGPEFLTYFQNEAQLEKSRLLSDRFSAERPKGSFSTLEIQRTEQGDSAMYLCASSIDSNEQFFGPGTRLTVL.

This clonotype was seen repeatedly, ten times or more. The chain employs TRBV7-3 and TRBJ2-5, with TRBD2 matching over 8 bases. Trimming at V came to 8 bases and at J to 5 bases, leaving 7 bases not matched to a gene. Germline CDR1 and CDR2: SGHTA and FQGTGA. This CDR3 is built from 13 residues. The chain's CDR3 is CASGAGAGETQYF. In DNA form, the CDR3 reads TGTGCCAGCGGAGCGGGAGCGGGGGAGACCCAGTACTTC.

This clonotype showed up many times. The chain employs TRBV12-3 or TRBV12-4 and TRBJ2-7; 7 nucleotides align to TRBD2. This CDR3 is built from 19 residues. V lost 8 bases and J lost 7; bases outside the gene matches: 29. The CDR3 region is CASGPGGLIRAGRSREQYF. CDR3 nucleotides: TGTGCCAGCGGCCCAGGTGGGCTTATCAGAGCGGGGCGCTCGCGGGAGCAGTACTTC.